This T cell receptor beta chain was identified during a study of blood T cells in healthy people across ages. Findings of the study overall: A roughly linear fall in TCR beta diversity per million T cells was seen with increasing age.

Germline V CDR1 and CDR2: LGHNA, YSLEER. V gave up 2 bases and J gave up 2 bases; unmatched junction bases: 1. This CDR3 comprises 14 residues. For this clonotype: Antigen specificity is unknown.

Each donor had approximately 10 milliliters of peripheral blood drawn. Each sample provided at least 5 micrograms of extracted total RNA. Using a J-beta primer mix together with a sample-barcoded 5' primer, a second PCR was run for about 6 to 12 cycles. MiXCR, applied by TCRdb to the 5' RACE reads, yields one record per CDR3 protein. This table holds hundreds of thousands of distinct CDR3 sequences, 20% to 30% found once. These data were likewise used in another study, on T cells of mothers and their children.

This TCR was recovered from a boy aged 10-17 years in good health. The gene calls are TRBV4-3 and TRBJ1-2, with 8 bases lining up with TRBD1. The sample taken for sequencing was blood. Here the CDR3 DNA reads TGCGCCAGCAGCCAATACAGGGGGAACTATGGCTACACCTTC. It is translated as CASSQYRGNYGYTF.